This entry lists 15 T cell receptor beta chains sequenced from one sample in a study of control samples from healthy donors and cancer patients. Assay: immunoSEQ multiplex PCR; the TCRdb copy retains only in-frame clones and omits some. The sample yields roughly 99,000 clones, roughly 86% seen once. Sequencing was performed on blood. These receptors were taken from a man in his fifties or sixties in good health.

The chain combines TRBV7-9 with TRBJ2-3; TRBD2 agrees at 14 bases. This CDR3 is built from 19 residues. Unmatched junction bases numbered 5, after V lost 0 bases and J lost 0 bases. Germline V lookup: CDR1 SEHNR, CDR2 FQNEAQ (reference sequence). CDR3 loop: CASSLARTSGRLSTDTQYF. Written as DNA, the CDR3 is TGTGCCAGCAGCTTAGCGAGGACTAGCGGGAGGCTGAGCACAGATACGCAGTATTTT.

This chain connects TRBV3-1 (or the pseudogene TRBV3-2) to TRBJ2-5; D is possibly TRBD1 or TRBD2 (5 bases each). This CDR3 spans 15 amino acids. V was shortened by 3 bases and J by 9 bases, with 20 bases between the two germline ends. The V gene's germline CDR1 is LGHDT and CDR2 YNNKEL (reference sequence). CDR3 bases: TGTGCCAGCAGCCATGCCGGGGACCCCGTATTCCCCCAGTACTTC. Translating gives CASSHAGDPVFPQYF.

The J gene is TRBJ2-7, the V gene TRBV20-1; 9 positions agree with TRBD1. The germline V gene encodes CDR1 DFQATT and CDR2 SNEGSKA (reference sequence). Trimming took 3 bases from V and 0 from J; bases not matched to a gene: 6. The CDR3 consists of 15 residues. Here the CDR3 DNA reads TGCAGTGCTAGTCCGGGACAGGGAGGCTCCTACGAGCAGTACTTC. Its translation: CSASPGQGGSYEQYF.

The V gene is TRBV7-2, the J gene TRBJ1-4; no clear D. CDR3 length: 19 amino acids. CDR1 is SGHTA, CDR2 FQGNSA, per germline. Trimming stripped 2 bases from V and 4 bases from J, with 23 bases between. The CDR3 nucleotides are TGTGCCAGCAGCTTAAGATATCGCGCAGGTCTCGATGTTAATGAAAAACTGTTTTTT. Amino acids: CASSLRYRAGLDVNEKLFF.

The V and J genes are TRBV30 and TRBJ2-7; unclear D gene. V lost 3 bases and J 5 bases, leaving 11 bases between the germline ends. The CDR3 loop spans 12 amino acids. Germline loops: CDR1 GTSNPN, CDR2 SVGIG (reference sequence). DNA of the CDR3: TGTGCCTGGAGCCCCTTACTCGACGAGCAGTACTTC. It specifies CAWSPLLDEQYF.

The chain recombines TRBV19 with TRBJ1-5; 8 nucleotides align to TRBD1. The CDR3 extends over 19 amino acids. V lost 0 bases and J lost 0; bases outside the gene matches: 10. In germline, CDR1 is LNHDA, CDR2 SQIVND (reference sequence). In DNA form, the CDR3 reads TGTGCCAGTAGTATAGACACCGGGACAGGAAAATATAGCAATCAGCCCCAGCATTTT. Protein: CASSIDTGTGKYSNQPQHF.

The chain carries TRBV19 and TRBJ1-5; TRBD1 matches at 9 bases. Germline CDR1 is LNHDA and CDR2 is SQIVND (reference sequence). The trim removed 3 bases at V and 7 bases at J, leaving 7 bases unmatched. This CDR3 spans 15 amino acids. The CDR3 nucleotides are TGTGCCAGTAGTATGCCACAGGGGGCTCAGCAGCCCCAGCATTTT. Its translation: CASSMPQGAQQPQHF.

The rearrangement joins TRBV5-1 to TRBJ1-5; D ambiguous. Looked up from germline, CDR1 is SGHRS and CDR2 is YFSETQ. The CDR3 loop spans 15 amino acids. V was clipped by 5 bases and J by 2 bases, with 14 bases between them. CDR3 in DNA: TGCGCCAGCAGACGTTCTGGGGAACGCAATCAGCCCCAGCATTTT. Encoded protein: CASRRSGERNQPQHF.

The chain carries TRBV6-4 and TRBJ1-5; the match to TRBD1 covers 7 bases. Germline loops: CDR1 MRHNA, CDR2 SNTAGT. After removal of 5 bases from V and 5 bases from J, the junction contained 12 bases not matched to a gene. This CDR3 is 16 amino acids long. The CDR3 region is CASSPPGGGSYQPQHF. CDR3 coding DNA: TGTGCCAGCAGTCCCCCCGGAGGGGGCTCGTATCAGCCCCAGCATTTT.

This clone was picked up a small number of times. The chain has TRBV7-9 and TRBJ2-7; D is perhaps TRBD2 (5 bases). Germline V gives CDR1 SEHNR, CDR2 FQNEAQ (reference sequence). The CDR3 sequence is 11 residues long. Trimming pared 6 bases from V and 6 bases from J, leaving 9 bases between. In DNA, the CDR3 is TGTGCCAGCAGGGGAGCCGGCGAGCAGTACTTC. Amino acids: CASRGAGEQYF.

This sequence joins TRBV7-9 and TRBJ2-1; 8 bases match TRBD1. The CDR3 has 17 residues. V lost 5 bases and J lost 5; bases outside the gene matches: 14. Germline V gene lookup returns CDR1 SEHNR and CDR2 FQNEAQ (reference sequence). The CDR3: CASSPGQGVGRNNEQFF. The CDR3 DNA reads TGTGCCAGCAGCCCCGGACAGGGCGTGGGTCGGAACAATGAGCAGTTCTTC.

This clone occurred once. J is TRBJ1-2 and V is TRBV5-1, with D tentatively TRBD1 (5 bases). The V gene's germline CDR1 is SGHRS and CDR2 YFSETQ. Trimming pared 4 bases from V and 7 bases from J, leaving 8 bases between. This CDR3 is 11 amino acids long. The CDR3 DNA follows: TGCGCCAGCAGCCAGGGTGCTGGCTACACCTTC. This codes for CASSQGAGYTF.

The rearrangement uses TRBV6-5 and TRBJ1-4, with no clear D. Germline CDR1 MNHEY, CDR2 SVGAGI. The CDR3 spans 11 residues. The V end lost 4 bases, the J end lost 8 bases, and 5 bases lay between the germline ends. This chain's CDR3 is CASSSGEKLFF. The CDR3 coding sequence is TGTGCCAGCAGTTCAGGCGAAAAACTGTTTTTT.

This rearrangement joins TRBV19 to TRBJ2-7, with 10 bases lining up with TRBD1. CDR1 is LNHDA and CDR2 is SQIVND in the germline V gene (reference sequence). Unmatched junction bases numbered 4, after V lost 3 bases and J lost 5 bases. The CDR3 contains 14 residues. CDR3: CASSIGTGEDEQYF. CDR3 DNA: TGTGCCAGTAGTATCGGGACAGGGGAAGACGAGCAGTACTTC. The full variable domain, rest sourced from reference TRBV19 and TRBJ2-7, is DGGITQSPKYLFRKEGQNVTLSCEQNLNHDAMYWYRQDPGQGLRLIYYSQIVNDFQKGDIAEGYSVSREKKESFPLTVTSAQKNPTAFYLCASSIGTGEDEQYFGPGTRLTVT.

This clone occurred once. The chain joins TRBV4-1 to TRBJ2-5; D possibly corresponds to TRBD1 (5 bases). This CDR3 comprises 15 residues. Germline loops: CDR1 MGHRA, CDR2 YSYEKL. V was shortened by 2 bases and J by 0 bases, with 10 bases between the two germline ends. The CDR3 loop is CASSQHRSYQETQYF. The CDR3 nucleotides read TGCGCCAGCAGCCAACACAGGTCGTACCAAGAGACCCAGTACTTC.